Each of the 26 T cell receptor beta chains below was sequenced from the same sample in a study of CD8+ T cells in alopecia areata (dated by TCRdb to 2016 to 2019). Receptors were amplified or captured by the immunoSEQ multiplex PCR assay. To provide template for TCR sequencing, every sample had RNA extracted and reverse transcribed into cDNA. TCRdb mirrors the immuneACCESS table, restricted to in-frame sequences. Some clones are absent from its copies; in checked studies, under half trace to an unresolved V gene, and the reason for the others is unknown. Present in this sample are about 98,000 clones, around two fifths of which were seen just once. Clones ranked in the top ten supply 0.79% of the sample. Sequencing used CD4+ T cells sorted from blood. These receptors originate from a human donor with alopecia areata.

This clone was seen a handful of times. The J gene is TRBJ2-5, the V gene TRBV29-1, with unresolved D. The CDR3 is 13 amino acids. CDR1 and CDR2 (germline): SQVTM, ANQGSEA. The V gene lost 4 bases and the J gene lost 5 bases, with 14 bases spanning the gap. CDR3 nucleotide sequence: TGCAGCGTTGGGTTTTCGGGCCGCGAGACCCAGTACTTC. This sequence encodes CSVGFSGRETQYF.

The chain uses TRBV29-1 and TRBJ2-5; D gene ambiguous. Germline values: CDR1 SQVTM, CDR2 ANQGSEA. V lost 2 bases to trimming and J lost 5 bases, with 9 bases between them. This CDR3 region has 12 residues. CDR3 loop: CSVEWGIETQYF. CDR3 nucleotides: TGCAGCGTTGAATGGGGTATCGAGACCCAGTACTTC.

This clone was detected only a few times. V usage is TRBV29-1 and J usage is TRBJ2-5, with D perhaps TRBD2 (6 bases). From germline, CDR1 is SQVTM and CDR2 ANQGSEA. Between the trimmed V and J ends, which lost 6 bases and 4 bases, there was a span of 15 bases. The CDR3 length is 13 residues. CDR3 DNA sequence: TGCAGCGTCCGACGGGGGACGGGAGAGACCCAGTACTTC. Amino acids: CSVRRGTGETQYF.

On this clone: Other DNA sequences in this sample translate to the same CDR3. J is TRBJ2-5 and V is TRBV6-6; D gene ambiguous. The CDR3 consists of 12 residues. Trimming removed 0 bases from V and 5 bases from J, with 4 bases in between. Germline V lookup: CDR1 MNHNY, CDR2 SVGAGI (reference sequence). This chain's CDR3 is CASSYSRETQYF. As DNA, the CDR3 is TGTGCCAGCAGTTACTCGCGGGAGACCCAGTACTTC.

V usage is TRBV29-1 and J usage is TRBJ2-3, with D unresolved. The CDR3 runs 10 residues. Trimming cost V 5 bases and J 6 bases, with 6 bases left between them. Germline values: CDR1 SQVTM, CDR2 ANQGSEA. DNA for the CDR3: TGCAGCGTTACTTGGGATACGCAGTATTTT. Residues: CSVTWDTQYF.

A word on this clone: A much larger clone lies one base from this, so it may be a read error. The sample contains more than one DNA sequence encoding this CDR3. The chain links TRBV29-1 to TRBJ2-5; weak D call: TRBD2 (5 bases). Germline loops: CDR1 SQVTM, CDR2 ANQGSEA. Trimming took 6 bases from V and 2 from J, leaving 22 bases between them. The CDR3 spans 16 residues. The DNA for the CDR3 is TGCAGCGTGGGCGGGCTAGCCGGAGGTCCTCAAGAGACCCAGTACTTC. Residues: CSVGGLAGGPQETQYF.

V and J are TRBV7-8 and TRBJ2-5; D not resolved. Germline loops: CDR1 SGHVS, CDR2 FQNEAQ. The CDR3 length is 13 residues. Trimming shortened V by 2 bases and J by 4 bases, and 8 bases separated the two germline ends. The CDR3 spells CASSLYTPETQYF. As DNA, the CDR3 is TGTGCCAGCAGCTTATATACCCCAGAGACCCAGTACTTC.

This sequence joins TRBV29-1 and TRBJ1-6, with no clear D. Germline assignment: CDR1 SQVTM and CDR2 ANQGSEA. The CDR3 spans 13 residues. V lost 4 bases and J lost 10, with 14 bases in between. The DNA of the CDR3 is TGCAGCGTTGGCTCGTCAGTTCAATCACCCCTCCACTTT. Protein sequence: CSVGSSVQSPLHF. Together with reference TRBV29-1 and TRBJ1-6, the CDR3 gives the full variable domain: SAVISQKPSRDICQRGTSLTIQCQVDSQVTMMFWYRQQPGQSLTLIATANQGSEATYESGFVIDKFPISRPNLTFSTLTVSNMSPEDSSIYLCSVGSSVQSPLHFGNGTRLTVT.

This chain joins TRBV29-1 and TRBJ1-1; perhaps TRBD1 as D (5 bases). The V gene's germline CDR1 is SQVTM and CDR2 ANQGSEA. V was clipped by 7 bases and J by 1 base, with 13 bases between them. This CDR3 is built from 13 residues. The CDR3 DNA is TGCAGCGGTCAGCAGGGAGGGAACACTGAAGCTTTCTTT. Translation: CSGQQGGNTEAFF.

The chain has TRBV29-1 and TRBJ1-6; TRBD1 might be the D (6 bases). Germline-derived CDR1 and CDR2 are SQVTM and ANQGSEA. The CDR3 has 15 residues. Trimming cost V 7 bases and J 8 bases, with 21 bases left between them. CDR3 nucleotides: TGCAGCGCCGGGGGGGCGAGGTTTGGCGATTCACCCCTCCACTTT. This codes for CSAGGARFGDSPLHF.

This chain joins TRBV29-1 and TRBJ2-3; D is ambiguous. Germline V gene lookup returns CDR1 SQVTM and CDR2 ANQGSEA. The CDR3 sequence is 13 residues long. Trimming shortened V by 4 bases and J by 3 bases, and 11 bases separated the two germline ends. Written as DNA, the CDR3 is TGCAGCGTTGGTATCGTATCGACAGATACGCAGTATTTT. Protein: CSVGIVSTDTQYF.

The chain is built from TRBV4-1 and TRBJ2-1; 9 bases agree with TRBD1. Trimming cost V 3 bases and J 13 bases; bases outside gene matches: 10. The CDR3 loop spans 14 amino acids. Germline assignment: CDR1 MGHRA and CDR2 YSYEKL. CDR3 nucleotide sequence: TGCGCCAGCAGCCACCGGGACAGGGTCCTCCCACAGTTCTTC. It is translated as CASSHRDRVLPQFF.

This chain joins TRBV30 and TRBJ1-5; D is unresolved. From germline, CDR1 is GTSNPN and CDR2 SVGIG (reference sequence). Trimming took 1 base from V and 6 from J, leaving 7 bases between them. CDR3 length: 12 residues. This CDR3 reads CAWSAYGQPQHF. The CDR3 nucleotides read TGTGCCTGGAGTGCATATGGTCAGCCCCAGCATTTT.

This clone has more than one count but fewer than ten. This chain links TRBV29-1 with TRBJ2-3; TRBD1 matches 8 bases. The ends lost 1 base at V and 2 bases at J; junction bases unmatched: 8. CDR3 length equals 16 residues. Germline V gene lookup returns CDR1 SQVTM and CDR2 ANQGSEA. The CDR3 DNA reads as TGCAGCGTTGAAGGTCGGCAGGGGGCCTACACAGATACGCAGTATTTT. Translating gives CSVEGRQGAYTDTQYF.

The chain employs TRBV6-6 and TRBJ1-2; D is perhaps TRBD1 (5 bases). The CDR3 runs 14 residues. Trimming cost V 6 bases and J 2 bases, with 13 bases left between them. The germline CDR1 and CDR2 sequences are MNHNY and SVGAGI (reference sequence). In DNA form, the CDR3 reads TGTGCCAGCAGACCCCCTGGGGGAAACTATGGCTACACCTTC. Protein sequence: CASRPPGGNYGYTF.

There are a few counts of this clone. This CDR3 reads CASSADRSGANVLTF. The DNA of the CDR3 is TGTGCCAGCAGCGCGGACCGCTCTGGGGCCAACGTCCTGACTTTC. The chain carries TRBV2 and TRBJ2-6; D not resolved. Germline loops: CDR1 SNHLY, CDR2 FYNNEI. The CDR3 runs to 15 residues. V was trimmed by 6 bases and J by 0 bases, leaving 9 bases between them. Together with reference TRBV2 and TRBJ2-6, the CDR3 gives the full variable domain: EPEVTQTPSHQVTQMGQEVILRCVPISNHLYFYWYRQILGQKVEFLVSFYNNEISEKSEIFDDQFSVERPDGSNFTLKIRSTKLEDSAMYFCASSADRSGANVLTFGAGSRLTVL.

This chain connects TRBV7-9 to TRBJ2-7, with a weak D call TRBD1 (5 bases). There are 11 residues in the CDR3. Germline V CDR1 and CDR2: SEHNR, FQNEAQ (reference sequence). V lost 7 bases and J lost 1, with 5 bases in between. The CDR3 protein is CASTGSYEQYF. The CDR3 DNA reads as TGTGCCAGCACAGGGTCCTACGAGCAGTACTTC.

This clone was picked up a small number of times. The chain joins TRBV6-5 to TRBJ1-1; D might be TRBD1 (5 bases). The length of the CDR3 is 15 residues. Trimming took off 6 bases at V and 3 bases at J, with 17 bases between the two ends. Germline V lookup: CDR1 MNHEY, CDR2 SVGAGI. CDR3 residues: CASSGTPPGDTEAFF. The CDR3 nucleotides are TGTGCCAGCAGCGGGACCCCGCCCGGTGACACTGAAGCTTTCTTT.

The chain uses TRBV29-1 and TRBJ2-2; D ambiguous. V was pared by 2 bases and J by 2 bases, with 9 bases between. Germline CDR1 is SQVTM and CDR2 is ANQGSEA. This CDR3 is built from 14 residues. The CDR3 DNA reads as TGCAGCGTTGAAAGGGTTTTCAACACCGGGGAGCTGTTTTTT. It is translated as CSVERVFNTGELFF.

The CDR3 loop is CAWSGALNTGELFF. The CDR3 region has the DNA TGTGCCTGGAGTGGGGCACTTAACACCGGGGAGCTGTTTTTT. The chain has TRBV30 and TRBJ2-2, with D unclear. CDR1 and CDR2 (germline): GTSNPN, SVGIG (reference sequence). The CDR3 length is 14 residues. Trimming shortened V by 1 base and J by 2 bases, and 8 bases separated the two germline ends.

The chain is built from TRBV18 and TRBJ2-1; 7 bases match TRBD1. Unmatched junction bases numbered 8, after V lost 3 bases and J lost 9 bases. The CDR3 spans 14 residues. CDR1 and CDR2 (germline): KGHSH, LQKENI. CDR3 coding DNA: TGTGCCAGCTCACCCACGACAGGGTCGCGTGAGCAGTTCTTC. Its protein product is CASSPTTGSREQFF.

This clone was detected only a few times. V and J are TRBV2 and TRBJ2-5; possibly TRBD2 for D (6 bases). The length of the CDR3 is 17 residues. V was trimmed by 6 bases and J by 5 bases, leaving 25 bases between them. Per the germline V gene, CDR1 is SNHLY and CDR2 is FYNNEI. CDR3 sequence reads: CASSESRTGGARETQYF. The DNA for the CDR3 is TGTGCCAGCAGCGAAAGCCGAACCGGAGGGGCTAGGGAGACCCAGTACTTC.

V gene TRBV5-1 combines with J gene TRBJ2-5; the match to TRBD2 covers 9 bases. CDR3 length: 14 residues. V dropped 4 bases and J dropped 5; count of bases not matched to a gene: 6. In germline, CDR1 is SGHRS, CDR2 YFSETQ. CDR3 loop: CASSAGGPRETQYF. Written as DNA, the CDR3 is TGCGCCAGCAGCGCGGGGGGGCCTAGGGAGACCCAGTACTTC. The complete variable domain, with remaining parts taken from reference TRBV5-1 and TRBJ2-5, reads KAGVTQTPRYLIKTRGQQVTLSCSPISGHRSVSWYQQTPGQGLQFLFEYFSETQRNKGNFPGRFSGRQFSNSRSEMNVSTLELGDSALYLCASSAGGPRETQYFGPGTRLLVL.

This clone was counted at least ten times. This rearrangement joins TRBV7-2 to TRBJ2-2, with 9 bases fitting TRBD2. Trimming cost V 7 bases and J 5 bases; bases outside gene matches: 8. CDR1 is SGHTA and CDR2 is FQGNSA in the germline V gene. The CDR3 runs to 15 residues. The CDR3, as DNA: TGTGCCAGCAAACACCGACTAGCGGATACCGGGGAGCTGTTTTTT. Its protein is CASKHRLADTGELFF.

The J gene is TRBJ1-2, the V gene TRBV29-1, with D maybe TRBD1 (5 bases). V shed 3 bases and J shed 6 bases, with 14 bases lying between them. The length of the CDR3 is 13 residues. The germline V gene encodes CDR1 SQVTM and CDR2 ANQGSEA. The CDR3 DNA is TGCAGCGTTGAGATTGTCACAGGCGATGGCTACACCTTC. Its protein product is CSVEIVTGDGYTF.

The rearrangement uses TRBV29-1 and TRBJ1-2; weak D call: TRBD1 (6 bases). V was shortened by 3 bases and J by 7 bases, with 15 bases between the two germline ends. This CDR3 comprises 13 residues. Per the germline V gene, CDR1 is SQVTM and CDR2 is ANQGSEA. CDR3 DNA sequence: TGCAGCGTTGAGCGGGGGGCGAGTAGTGGCTACACCTTC. Translating it yields CSVERGASSGYTF.